This T cell receptor (beta chain) was profiled in a study of T-cell memory formation after mild COVID-19. Overall study results and limits: Later expanders leaned CD4+, whereas clones that contracted between day 15 and 85 were balanced CD4/CD8. Contracting CD4+ clones lay largely in CM and EM, with CD8+ ones residing in EMRA.

TCRdb reanalysed the 5' RACE reads using MiXCR and keeps one entry per CDR3 protein. The sample has some 600,000 distinct CDR3 sequences; roughly a sixth are singletons. The CDR3 length is 17 residues. The germline CDR1 and CDR2 sequences are MNHEY and SVGEGT. The sample holds a few counts of this clonotype. As yet, its antigen is unknown. At one boundary the junction diverges from the germline segment, which might be a read error. The TCR comes from an adult woman who had mild COVID-19 (a few samples of this study predate the infection). Cell type and time point are not known. This chain links TRBV6-2 or TRBV6-3 with TRBJ2-2; TRBD1 might be the D (6 bases). Sequenced input: PBMCs or a T cell subset sorted from them (not recorded which). DNA for the CDR3: TGTGCCAGCAGCTACTATACAGGGCATTTGGACACCGGGGAGCTGTTTTTT. It encodes CASSYYTGHLDTGELFF.